This entry features one T cell receptor beta chain sequence. Methods used by the authors: Reference gene primer amplification gave nucleated cell count estimates. Sequencing used immunoSEQ multiplex PCR; TCRdb keeps in-frame clones, though not all of them. D and trimming were read from the DNA, whereas the V and J calls and clone size are those reported in that table. There are 150,000 to 200,000 clones in the sample; around 80% occur only once, and approximately 11% lies in the top ten. The data derive from a study of blood T cell repertoires in COVID-19. Background on the study: Some COVID-19 samples were acute and others convalescent; all came from the United States, Italy and Spain. In each case, the material was cDNA or gDNA derived from T cells, B-cell-depleted T cells, or PBMCs.

Germline trimming cut 11 bases from V and 5 bases from J; bases unmatched to any gene: 6. This CDR3 region has 13 residues. Germline CDR1 SNHLY, CDR2 FYNNEI. The material sequenced was peripheral blood. The TCR comes from a man between 60 and 70 years old with active or convalescent COVID-19. The rearrangement joins TRBV2 to TRBJ2-1, with TRBD2 matching 10 bases. CDR3 DNA: TGTGCCGGCGGACTAGCGGCCCACAATGAGCAGTTCTTC. It codes for CAGGLAAHNEQFF. Filled out from reference TRBV2 and TRBJ2-1, the complete variable domain reads EPEVTQTPSHQVTQMGQEVILRCVPISNHLYFYWYRQILGQKVEFLVSFYNNEISEKSEIFDDQFSVERPDGSNFTLKIRSTKLEDSAMYFCAGGLAAHNEQFFGPGTRLTVL.